The 10 T cell receptor beta chains listed next were all sequenced from one sample in a study of blood T cells in healthy people across ages. PCR was performed a second time for 7 to 11 cycles using a sample-barcoded 5' primer and a J-beta primer mix. MiXCR was run by TCRdb on the 5' RACE reads, yielding one entry per CDR3 protein. Of some 760,000 distinct CDR3 sequences listed, 25% are singletons. The data were also submitted as part of a second study, on T cells of mothers and their children.

The source material was blood. Every receptor here comes from a boy aged 5 to 17 in good health.

J is TRBJ2-7 and V is TRBV20-1; D remains unclear. The end of the DNA aligns better with TRBJ2-5, so the J call may be wrong. This CDR3 has 14 residues. Germline CDR1 is DFQATT and CDR2 is SNEGSKA (reference sequence). The CDR3 region has the DNA TGCAGTGCTGAAGATCGACCATTCCAAGAGACCCAGTACTTC. Translated, it gives CSAEDRPFQETQYF.

In this sample, this clonotype turned up a few times. A junction end diverges from the germline sequence, so it may reflect a read error. CDR3 region: CASSTNPDRASGDNKQFF. The CDR3 DNA is TGTGCCAGCAGTACCAACCCGGACAGGGCCTCGGGGGACAATAAGCAGTTCTTC. V is TRBV2 and J is TRBJ2-1, with TRBD1 identical over 8 bases. Looked up from germline, CDR1 is SNHLY and CDR2 is FYNNEI. This CDR3 spans 18 amino acids.

This clonotype was recorded a few times. One end of the junction is discordant with germline, which a read error may explain. The V gene is TRBV2, the J gene TRBJ2-7; D remains unclear. CDR1 is SNHLY and CDR2 is FYNNEI in the germline V gene. The CDR3 is made up of 11 amino acids. The CDR3, as DNA: TGTGCCAGCAGTATGTACTACGGGCAGTACTTC. Encoded protein: CASSMYYGQYF.

This clonotype has more than one count but fewer than ten. V and J are TRBV7-9 and TRBJ1-2; D remains unclear. The germline CDR1 and CDR2 sequences are SEHNR and FQNEAQ (reference sequence). The CDR3 sequence is 13 residues long. V dropped 5 bases and J dropped 2 bases, with 9 bases sitting between them. In nucleotides, the CDR3 is TGTGCCAGCAGCACAACGGTAAACTATGGCTACACCTTC. The encoded protein is CASSTTVNYGYTF.

There are a few counts of this clonotype. The chain recombines TRBV28 with TRBJ2-3, with 11 bases fitting TRBD1. Germline CDR1 and CDR2: MDHEN and SYDVKM. The CDR3 length is 18 residues. V was pared by 6 bases and J by 2 bases, with 13 bases of the junction left unmatched. As DNA, the CDR3 is TGTGCCAGCAGAACCGGGACAGGGGGGTTCCCCCACACAGATACGCAGTATTTT. Protein product: CASRTGTGGFPHTDTQYF.

The rearrangement joins TRBV11-1 to TRBJ2-1, with a possible D match to TRBD2 (6 bases). The V and J ends lost 5 bases and 1 base respectively, with 12 bases between them. The CDR3 contains 15 residues. Germline V gene lookup returns CDR1 SGHAT and CDR2 FQDESV (reference sequence). In DNA, the CDR3 is TGTGCCAGCAGCCCCCAAAGCGGGTCCTACAATGAGCAGTTCTTC. This codes for CASSPQSGSYNEQFF. Full variable domain (missing parts from reference TRBV11-1 and TRBJ2-1): EAEVAQSPRYKITEKSQAVAFWCDPISGHATLYWYRQILGQGPELLVQFQDESVVDDSQLPKDRFSAERLKGVDSTLKIQPAELGDSAMYLCASSPQSGSYNEQFFGPGTRLTVL.

This chain joins TRBV6-2 or TRBV6-3 and TRBJ2-5; perhaps D is TRBD1 or TRBD2 (7 bases each). Germline CDR1 is MNHEY and CDR2 is SVGEGT. The CDR3 consists of 15 residues. Trimming cost V 6 bases and J 2 bases, with 16 bases left between them. CDR3 nucleotide sequence: TGTGCCAGCAGCTTCTTCAGGGGGGGGCAAGAGACCCAGTACTTC. It specifies CASSFFRGGQETQYF.

The chain employs TRBV20-1 and TRBJ1-4; D call uncertain. Germline V gene lookup returns CDR1 DFQATT and CDR2 SNEGSKA (reference sequence). Deletions cut 4 bases from V and 0 bases from J, with 6 bases between. The CDR3 covers 13 residues. The CDR3 is CSAMAPTNEKLFF. In nucleotides, the CDR3 is TGCAGTGCTATGGCACCAACTAATGAAAAACTGTTTTTT.

This chain links TRBV6-2 or TRBV6-3 with TRBJ1-2; D gene unclear. The CDR3 contains 15 residues. CDR1 and CDR2 from the germline V gene are MNHEY and SVGEGT. V was clipped by 9 bases and J by 2 bases, with 19 bases between them. CDR3 amino acids: CASQGAPRPNYGYTF. Written as DNA, the CDR3 is TGTGCCAGTCAAGGTGCTCCGAGACCCAACTATGGCTACACCTTC.

This rearrangement joins TRBV6-6 to TRBJ1-2; D perhaps matches TRBD1 (6 bases). The V gene lost 2 bases and the J gene lost 1 base, with 14 bases spanning the gap. Per germline, CDR1 MNHNY and CDR2 SVGAGI (reference sequence). The CDR3 is 16 residues long. The CDR3 DNA follows: TGTGCCAGCAGTTACACACAGGGTTCCCTTAACTATGGCTACACCTTC. This sequence encodes CASSYTQGSLNYGYTF.